This T cell receptor (beta chain) was sequenced for a study of blood T cell repertoires in COVID-19 (TCRdb year 2020). Regarding the complete study: Samples from collaborators originated in the United States, Italy and Spain and spanned both the acute and convalescent phases of COVID-19. A freely available public database, intended as a resource for researchers studying the immune response to SARS-CoV-2, is where the repertoires were released. Subjects who had been exposed to COVID-19, were actively infected with it, or had recovered from it provided the deeply sampled blood TCRbeta repertoires that made up the dataset. The sample metadata nearly always contained a de-identified subject ID, COVID-19 status, age in years and sex. The prospective study material was composed of cDNA or gDNA derived from T cells, B-cell-depleted T cells, or PBMCs. Samples came from the ongoing ImmuneRACE study (first 160 participants) plus 1,254 subjects from 6 global collaborators. Where available, HLA class I and class II types were taken from metadata supplied by the sample provider and were not determined by assay-based typing.

Collaborating institutions collected whole blood in K2EDTA tubes following their own protocols. Collaborator samples were shipped for TCRbeta analysis as frozen whole blood, isolated PBMCs, or DNA extracted from either sample type. The immunoSEQ Assay, a bias-controlled multiplex PCR, was used to amplify TCRbeta CDR3 regions from genomic DNA. The paper's data handling went like this. The number of nucleated cells in each sample was estimated by amplification of reference gene primers within the assay. To quantify the absolute abundance of each unique TCRbeta CDR3 rearrangement, sequence reads were collapsed and filtered. Productive Simpson clonality was computed per sample as the square root of Simpson's diversity index over productive rearrangements. TCRdb carries this immuneACCESS record with in-frame sequences only. Its versions omit some clonotypes, under half of them owing to an unresolved V gene in the studies checked, with the rest unexplained. V and J calls and clone size follow that table, whereas D and trimming were derived from the DNA. The sample contains hundreds of thousands of clones, about 90% of them found a single time. The ten largest clonotypes hold 0.2% to 0.3% of the sample.

Points the paper makes about the study in general: The amount of clinical and demographic metadata varied by source and participant and was provided uncurated.

Note on this clone: Its target antigen remains unknown. It has no much larger one-base neighbor in the sample; base qualities were not kept.

The sequence came from a young woman with acute or convalescent COVID-19. Sequencing was performed on peripheral blood.

The bases read TGTGCCAGCAGCAGTAGCGGAGAGTACAATGAGCAGTTCTTC. It translates as CASSSSGEYNEQFF. The chain uses TRBV11-2 and TRBJ2-1; possibly the D gene is TRBD2, per 6 matching bases. The CDR3, cysteine through phenylalanine, is 14 amino acids long. The only DNA kept is the CDR3, 42 bases in frame from the first base. Trimming removed 5 bases from V and 4 bases from J, leaving 12 bases between the germline ends. In the germline V gene, CDR1 corresponds to SGHAT and CDR2 to FQNNGV.